These T cell receptor beta chains were read from a single sample in a study of tumor-infiltrating lymphocytes in primary liver carcinoma. TCRdb reanalysed the multiplex PCR reads using MiXCR and keeps one entry per CDR3 protein. The data show about 190,000 distinct CDR3 sequences, with 85% seen just once and 15% to 20% held by the top ten. Input material: tumor tissue from primary liver carcinoma. All receptors derive from a man aged 40-49 years with primary liver carcinoma and hepatitis B virus infection. The CDR3 runs from the conserved cysteine through the conserved F or W. Each record gives: D gene, clone size, V gene, J gene, CDR3 DNA, CDR3 protein. D genes are given only for firm matches. The size entry is marked missing in some rows and otherwise reads once, few, many or a size class.

D gene: TRBD2
clone size: .
V gene: TRBV11-2
J gene: TRBJ2-1
CDR3 DNA: TGCTCCAGCAGCATAGGGATCGGGAGGGTTGTAAATGACCAGTTCTTC
CDR3 protein: CSSSIGIGRVVNDQFF

D gene: .
clone size: .
V gene: TRBV29-1
J gene: TRBJ1-1
CDR3 DNA: TGCAGCGGTACAGGGAGCTGGGAGATGAACACTGAAGCTTTCTTT
CDR3 protein: CSGTGSWEMNTEAFF

D gene: .
clone size: .
V gene: TRBV11-1
J gene: TRBJ2-7
CDR3 DNA: TGTGCCAGCAACCTGGGGCTAGCAGGGGAGCAGTACTTT
CDR3 protein: CASNLGLAGEQYF

D gene: .
clone size: .
V gene: TRBV29-1
J gene: TRBJ2-6
CDR3 DNA: TGCAGCGTTGCGGTCCAAGGTGGGGACAACGTCCTGACTTTC
CDR3 protein: CSVAVQGGDNVLTF

D gene: .
clone size: many
V gene: TRBV6-1
J gene: TRBJ2-1
CDR3 DNA: TGTGCCAGCAGTGAAGGGCGGAATGAGCAGTTCTTC
CDR3 protein: CASSEGRNEQFF

D gene: .
clone size: many
V gene: TRBV6-5
J gene: TRBJ1-1
CDR3 DNA: TGTGCCAGCAGTTACGATGCAGGGTCCTTGAACACTGAAGCTTTCTTT
CDR3 protein: CASSYDAGSLNTEAFF

D gene: TRBD2
clone size: .
V gene: TRBV6-4
J gene: TRBJ2-1
CDR3 DNA: TGTGCCAGCATTGACACGGGGGGGAGCTACAATGAGCAGTTCTTC
CDR3 protein: CASIDTGGSYNEQFF

D gene: TRBD1
clone size: .
V gene: TRBV29-1
J gene: TRBJ1-1
CDR3 DNA: TGCAGCGTCGCCCCGGGACAGGGCATAGGCACTGAAGTTTTCTTT
CDR3 protein: CSVAPGQGIGTEVFF

D gene: TRBD2
clone size: .
V gene: TRBV30
J gene: TRBJ2-1
CDR3 DNA: TGTGCCCGGAGTAGCGGGAGGTGGTTAAATGAGAAGTTCTTC
CDR3 protein: CARSSGRWLNEKFF

D gene: TRBD2
clone size: .
V gene: TRBV30
J gene: TRBJ2-1
CDR3 DNA: TGTGCCTGGCAATCTAGCGGGAGTATCAATGAGCAGTTCTTC
CDR3 protein: CAWQSSGSINEQFF

D gene: .
clone size: .
V gene: TRBV29-1
J gene: TRBJ1-5
CDR3 DNA: TGCAGTTTAACCAGCGGGGGCGGCCAGCCCCAGCATTTT
CDR3 protein: CSLTSGGGQPQHF

D gene: .
clone size: .
V gene: TRBV6-5
J gene: TRBJ1-6
CDR3 DNA: TGTGCCAGCAGTTACTCAGTCCAAGGACATTCACCCCTCCACTTT
CDR3 protein: CASSYSVQGHSPLHF

D gene: TRBD2
clone size: .
V gene: TRBV9
J gene: TRBJ2-1
CDR3 DNA: TGTGCCAGCAGCGAGGGGATTAGCGGGAGCTATGAGCAGTTCTTC
CDR3 protein: CASSEGISGSYEQFF

D gene: TRBD2
clone size: .
V gene: TRBV5-4
J gene: TRBJ2-2
CDR3 DNA: TGTGCCAGCAGCTTGGGACTAGCGGGAAGGACGAACACCGGGGAGTTGTTTTTC
CDR3 protein: CASSLGLAGRTNTGELFF

D gene: TRBD1
clone size: .
V gene: TRBV4-2
J gene: TRBJ1-6
CDR3 DNA: TGTGCCAACAGCCAACCAGAACTGGGACAGGGGAATTCACCCCTCCACTTT
CDR3 protein: CANSQPELGQGNSPLHF

D gene: .
clone size: .
V gene: TRBV11-2
J gene: TRBJ1-1
CDR3 DNA: TGTGCCAGCAGCTTAGGCCTGGACACTGAAGCTTCCTTC
CDR3 protein: CASSLGLDTEASF

D gene: TRBD1
clone size: once
V gene: TRBV6-2/TRBV6-3
J gene: TRBJ2-1
CDR3 DNA: TGTTCCTGCAGTTACGGGACAGATGCTTATGAGCAGTTCTTC
CDR3 protein: CSCSYGTDAYEQFF

D gene: TRBD2
clone size: .
V gene: TRBV5-4
J gene: TRBJ2-1
CDR3 DNA: TGTGCCACGACTAGCGGGAGACCCAACGAGCAGTTATTC
CDR3 protein: CATTSGRPNEQLF

D gene: .
clone size: .
V gene: TRBV5-5
J gene: TRBJ1-2
CDR3 DNA: TGTGCCAGCAGCCCACACATGGACAGAACTAACTATGGCTACACCTTC
CDR3 protein: CASSPHMDRTNYGYTF

D gene: TRBD1
clone size: .
V gene: TRBV29-1
J gene: TRBJ2-7
CDR3 DNA: TGCAGCGTTCAAGAAATGACAGGGCCTGGTGGACGACAGTACTTC
CDR3 protein: CSVQEMTGPGGRQYF

D gene: .
clone size: .
V gene: TRBV24-1
J gene: TRBJ2-7
CDR3 DNA: TGTGCCACCAGTGATGTGAGTAGTTGCGAGCAGTGCTTC
CDR3 protein: CATSDVSSCEQCF

D gene: TRBD1
clone size: once
V gene: TRBV28
J gene: TRBJ1-2
CDR3 DNA: TGTGCCAGCAGTTTCGCCGGGACAGGGATTCTCTGCTATGCCTACACCTTC
CDR3 protein: CASSFAGTGILCYAYTF

D gene: .
clone size: .
V gene: TRBV5-1
J gene: TRBJ2-7
CDR3 DNA: TGCGCCAGCACGGAACCTACTAGTTACAAGCAGTACTTC
CDR3 protein: CASTEPTSYKQYF

D gene: .
clone size: .
V gene: TRBV30
J gene: TRBJ2-5
CDR3 DNA: TGTGCCTGGAGTCCGGGATCAACAGAGACCCAGTACTTC
CDR3 protein: CAWSPGSTETQYF

D gene: .
clone size: many
V gene: TRBV10-3
J gene: TRBJ2-3
CDR3 DNA: TGTGCCATCAGTGGGTCGACAGAGCCAGATACGCAGTATTTT
CDR3 protein: CAISGSTEPDTQYF

D gene: .
clone size: .
V gene: TRBV29-1
J gene: TRBJ2-5
CDR3 DNA: TGCAGCGTTCGGACTGGGAGTTGGGCAGATACCCAGTACTTC
CDR3 protein: CSVRTGSWADTQYF

D gene: .
clone size: .
V gene: TRBV11-3
J gene: TRBJ1-5
CDR3 DNA: TGTGCCAGCAGCTTAGATACGGGGATGGCTCAGCCCCAGCATTTT
CDR3 protein: CASSLDTGMAQPQHF

D gene: .
clone size: .
V gene: TRBV4-1
J gene: TRBJ2-3
CDR3 DNA: TGCGCCAGCATTCTCATAGAGGGGAGCAATCAGTCCCAGTATTTT
CDR3 protein: CASILIEGSNQSQYF

D gene: .
clone size: many
V gene: TRBV4-1
J gene: TRBJ1-5
CDR3 DNA: TGCGCCAGCAGCCTACAGGGTATGGTAGGTCAGCCCCAGCATTTT
CDR3 protein: CASSLQGMVGQPQHF

D gene: TRBD2
clone size: .
V gene: TRBV6-5
J gene: TRBJ2-5
CDR3 DNA: TGTGCCAGCACTTACTCGACGGGGAGGGAAGATACCCAGTACTTC
CDR3 protein: CASTYSTGREDTQYF

D gene: .
clone size: .
V gene: TRBV29-1
J gene: TRBJ2-2
CDR3 DNA: TGTAGCGTGTTAATGGAGGAGACCGGGGAGCTGTTTTTT
CDR3 protein: CSVLMEETGELFF

D gene: .
clone size: .
V gene: TRBV6-5
J gene: TRBJ1-4
CDR3 DNA: TGTGCCAGCCAGCTAGTAGCAACTAATGAAAAACTGCTTTTT
CDR3 protein: CASQLVATNEKLLF

D gene: TRBD1
clone size: .
V gene: TRBV6-6
J gene: TRBJ2-2
CDR3 DNA: TGTGCCAGTAACACCGGGACAGGGGTGGACATCGGGGAGCTGTTTTTT
CDR3 protein: CASNTGTGVDIGELFF

D gene: .
clone size: .
V gene: TRBV29-1
J gene: TRBJ1-2
CDR3 DNA: TGCAGCGTTGAAGCATCCACCAGCGCCTCCTATGGCTACACCTTC
CDR3 protein: CSVEASTSASYGYTF

D gene: .
clone size: few
V gene: TRBV20-1
J gene: TRBJ2-7
CDR3 DNA: TGCAGTGCTAGAGCCACAGGGCCGAGCTCCTACGAGCAGTACTTC
CDR3 protein: CSARATGPSSYEQYF

D gene: .
clone size: many
V gene: TRBV29-1
J gene: TRBJ2-6
CDR3 DNA: TGCAGCGTTGAACTGGGGGGATCTGGGGCCAACGTCCTGACTTTC
CDR3 protein: CSVELGGSGANVLTF

D gene: .
clone size: .
V gene: TRBV11-2
J gene: TRBJ2-7
CDR3 DNA: TGTGCCAGCATAAAAGGGGTTGAACGGTACTTC
CDR3 protein: CASIKGVERYF

D gene: TRBD2
clone size: .
V gene: TRBV11-2
J gene: TRBJ2-1
CDR3 DNA: TGTGCCAGCACCTATAGCGGGCCACTCGACAATGAGCGGTTCTTC
CDR3 protein: CASTYSGPLDNERFF

D gene: .
clone size: .
V gene: TRBV4-1
J gene: TRBJ2-3
CDR3 DNA: TGCGCCAGCGGTCCCATAGAGGGAAGCAATCAGCCCCAGTATTTT
CDR3 protein: CASGPIEGSNQPQYF

D gene: .
clone size: once
V gene: TRBV12-3/TRBV12-4
J gene: TRBJ1-5
CDR3 DNA: TGTGACAGCAGATTCGGGACGGGGAGCCATCAGCCCCAGCATTTT
CDR3 protein: CDSRFGTGSHQPQHF

D gene: .
clone size: .
V gene: TRBV6-6
J gene: TRBJ1-6
CDR3 DNA: TGTGCCAGCACCCACACAGTGGGAACTTCACCCCTCCACTTT
CDR3 protein: CASTHTVGTSPLHF

D gene: TRBD2
clone size: .
V gene: TRBV11-2
J gene: TRBJ2-1
CDR3 DNA: TGTGCCAGCTGCTTTAGCGGGCTACTCGACAATGAGCGGTTCTTC
CDR3 protein: CASCFSGLLDNERFF

D gene: .
clone size: .
V gene: TRBV29-1
J gene: TRBJ2-7
CDR3 DNA: TGCAGCGCCATTACATCTGGGATCGGCACTCCCTACGAGCAGAACTTC
CDR3 protein: CSAITSGIGTPYEQNF

D gene: .
clone size: .
V gene: TRBV28
J gene: TRBJ2-5
CDR3 DNA: TGTGCCAGTAGTGGGGACCACCACAGGCAGACCCAGTACTTC
CDR3 protein: CASSGDHHRQTQYF

D gene: TRBD1
clone size: once
V gene: TRBV6-6
J gene: TRBJ2-1
CDR3 DNA: TGTGTCAGCAGTCACGGGCAGGGGGACAATGAGCAGTTCTTC
CDR3 protein: CVSSHGQGDNEQFF

D gene: .
clone size: .
V gene: TRBV29-1
J gene: TRBJ2-5
CDR3 DNA: TGCGGCGTTAAAGATAAGGCTAGCTGGGAGACCCAGTACTTC
CDR3 protein: CGVKDKASWETQYF

D gene: .
clone size: .
V gene: TRBV5-5
J gene: TRBJ2-3
CDR3 DNA: TGTGCCAGCAGTCAGGGAGAGAATCTCGATACGCGGTATTTT
CDR3 protein: CASSQGENLDTRYF

D gene: .
clone size: .
V gene: TRBV29-1
J gene: TRBJ2-1
CDR3 DNA: TGCAGCTCCACTGGAACACAGGACTCCTACAATGAGCAGTTCTTC
CDR3 protein: CSSTGTQDSYNEQFF

D gene: .
clone size: once
V gene: TRBV4-1
J gene: TRBJ2-6
CDR3 DNA: TGCGCCAGCAGCCAAGATTTAGACAATTCCAACTCTGGGGCCAACGTCCTGACTTTC
CDR3 protein: CASSQDLDNSNSGANVLTF

D gene: .
clone size: .
V gene: TRBV30
J gene: TRBJ2-4
CDR3 DNA: TGTGCCTGGAGTGGGCGGGTGAGGGACATTCAGTACTTC
CDR3 protein: CAWSGRVRDIQYF

D gene: TRBD2
clone size: .
V gene: TRBV6-1
J gene: TRBJ2-7
CDR3 DNA: TGTACCAGCAGTGAAGCGGGGAGGGCTAGTGGCTCCTACGAGCAGTACTTC
CDR3 protein: CTSSEAGRASGSYEQYF